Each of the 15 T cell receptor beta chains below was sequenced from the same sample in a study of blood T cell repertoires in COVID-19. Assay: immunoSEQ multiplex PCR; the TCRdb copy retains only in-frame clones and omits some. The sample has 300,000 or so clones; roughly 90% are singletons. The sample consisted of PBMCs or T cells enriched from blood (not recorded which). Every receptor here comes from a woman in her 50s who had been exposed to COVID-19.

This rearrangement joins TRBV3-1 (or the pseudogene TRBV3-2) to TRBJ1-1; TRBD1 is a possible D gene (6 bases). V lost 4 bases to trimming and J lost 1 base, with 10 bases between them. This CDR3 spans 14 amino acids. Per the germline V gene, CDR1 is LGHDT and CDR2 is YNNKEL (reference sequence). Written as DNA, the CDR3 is TGTGCCAGCAGCCCATGGACAGCGAACACTGAAGCTTTCTTT. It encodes CASSPWTANTEAFF.

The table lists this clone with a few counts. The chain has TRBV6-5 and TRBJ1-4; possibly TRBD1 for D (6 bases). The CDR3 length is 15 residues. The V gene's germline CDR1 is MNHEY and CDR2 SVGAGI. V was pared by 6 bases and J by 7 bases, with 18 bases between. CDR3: CASSLQGGGGEKLFF. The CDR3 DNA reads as TGTGCCAGCAGCTTACAGGGTGGTGGAGGTGAAAAACTGTTTTTT.

The chain's CDR3 is CASSLGQGYGYTF. CDR3 in DNA: TGTGCCAGCAGCCTGGGACAGGGGTATGGCTACACCTTC. V and J are TRBV7-8 and TRBJ1-2, with 10 bases matching TRBD1. Germline CDR1 reads SGHVS; CDR2 reads FQNEAQ. Trimming cost V 5 bases and J 5 bases; bases outside gene matches: 2. The CDR3 is 13 amino acids.

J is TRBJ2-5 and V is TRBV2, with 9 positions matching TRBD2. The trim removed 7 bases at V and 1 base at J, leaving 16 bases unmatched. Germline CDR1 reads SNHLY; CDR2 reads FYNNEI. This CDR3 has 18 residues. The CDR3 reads CASIRSGGLKKGQETQYF. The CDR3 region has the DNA TGTGCCAGCATTCGCAGCGGGGGGCTCAAAAAGGGCCAAGAGACCCAGTACTTC. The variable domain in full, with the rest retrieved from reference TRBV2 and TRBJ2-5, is EPEVTQTPSHQVTQMGQEVILRCVPISNHLYFYWYRQILGQKVEFLVSFYNNEISEKSEIFDDQFSVERPDGSNFTLKIRSTKLEDSAMYFCASIRSGGLKKGQETQYFGPGTRLLVL.

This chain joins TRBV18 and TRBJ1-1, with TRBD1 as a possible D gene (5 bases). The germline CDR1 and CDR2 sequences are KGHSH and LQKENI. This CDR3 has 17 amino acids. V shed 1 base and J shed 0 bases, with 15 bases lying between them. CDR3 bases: TGTGCCAGCTCACCACTTGGGGGGGAGTTCATGAACACTGAAGCTTTCTTT. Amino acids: CASSPLGGEFMNTEAFF. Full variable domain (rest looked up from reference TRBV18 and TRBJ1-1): NAGVMQNPRHLVRRRGQEARLRCSPMKGHSHVYWYRQLPEEGLKFMVYLQKENIIDESGMPKERFSAEFPKEGPSILRIQQVVRGDSAAYFCASSPLGGEFMNTEAFFGQGTRLTVV.

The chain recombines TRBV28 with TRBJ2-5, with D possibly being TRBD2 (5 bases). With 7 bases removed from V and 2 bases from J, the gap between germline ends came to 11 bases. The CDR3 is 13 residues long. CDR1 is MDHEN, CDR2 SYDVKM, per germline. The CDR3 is CASNYGVQETQYF. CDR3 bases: TGTGCCAGCAATTACGGGGTTCAAGAGACCCAGTACTTC.

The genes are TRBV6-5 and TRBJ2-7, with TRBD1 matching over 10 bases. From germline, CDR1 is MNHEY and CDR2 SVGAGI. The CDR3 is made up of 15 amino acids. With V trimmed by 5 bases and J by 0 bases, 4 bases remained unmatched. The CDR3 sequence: CASSKGQGYSYEQYF. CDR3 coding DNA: TGTGCCAGCAGTAAGGGACAGGGGTACTCCTACGAGCAGTACTTC.

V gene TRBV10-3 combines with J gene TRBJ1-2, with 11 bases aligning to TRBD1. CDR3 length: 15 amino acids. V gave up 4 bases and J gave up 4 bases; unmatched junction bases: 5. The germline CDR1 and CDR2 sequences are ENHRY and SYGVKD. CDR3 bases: TGTGCCATCAGTGTTGGGACAGGGGGGAGCTATGGCTACACCTTC. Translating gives CAISVGTGGSYGYTF.

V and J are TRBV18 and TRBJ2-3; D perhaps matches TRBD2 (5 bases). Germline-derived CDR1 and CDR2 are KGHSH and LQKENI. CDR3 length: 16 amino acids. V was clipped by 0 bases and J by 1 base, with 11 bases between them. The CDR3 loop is CASSPPLYGGTDTQYF. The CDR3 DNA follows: TGTGCCAGCTCACCACCTTTATACGGGGGCACAGATACGCAGTATTTT.

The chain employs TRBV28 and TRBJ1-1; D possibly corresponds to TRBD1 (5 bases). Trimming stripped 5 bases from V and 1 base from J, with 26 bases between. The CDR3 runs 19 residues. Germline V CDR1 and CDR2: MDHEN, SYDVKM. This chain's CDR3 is CASSPIFRYGQGRNTEAFF. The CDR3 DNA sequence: TGTGCCAGCAGTCCTATCTTCAGATACGGGCAGGGAAGGAACACTGAAGCTTTCTTT.

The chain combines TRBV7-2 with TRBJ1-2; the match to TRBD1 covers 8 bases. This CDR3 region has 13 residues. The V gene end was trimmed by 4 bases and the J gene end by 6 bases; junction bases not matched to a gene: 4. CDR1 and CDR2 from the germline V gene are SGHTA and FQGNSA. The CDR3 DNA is TGTGCCAGCAGCTACTCAGGGGGCGATGGCTACACCTTC. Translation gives CASSYSGGDGYTF.

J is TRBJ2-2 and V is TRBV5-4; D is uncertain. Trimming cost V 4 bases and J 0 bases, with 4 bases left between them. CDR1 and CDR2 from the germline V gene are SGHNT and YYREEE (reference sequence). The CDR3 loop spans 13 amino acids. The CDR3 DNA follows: TGTGCCAGCAGCAACACGAACACCGGGGAGCTGTTTTTT. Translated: CASSNTNTGELFF.

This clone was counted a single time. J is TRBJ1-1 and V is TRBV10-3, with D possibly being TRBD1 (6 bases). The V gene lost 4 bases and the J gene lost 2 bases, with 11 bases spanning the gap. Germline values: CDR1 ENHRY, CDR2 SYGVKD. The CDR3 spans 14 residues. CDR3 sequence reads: CAISGPQGNTEAFF. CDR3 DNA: TGTGCCATCAGTGGACCACAGGGAAACACTGAAGCTTTCTTT.

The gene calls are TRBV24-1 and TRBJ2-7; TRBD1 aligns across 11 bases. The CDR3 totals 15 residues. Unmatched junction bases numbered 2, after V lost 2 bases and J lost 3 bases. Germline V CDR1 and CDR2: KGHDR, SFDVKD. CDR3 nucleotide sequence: TGTGCCACCAGTGATTCGGGACAGGGGGTCTACGAGCAGTACTTC. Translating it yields CATSDSGQGVYEQYF.

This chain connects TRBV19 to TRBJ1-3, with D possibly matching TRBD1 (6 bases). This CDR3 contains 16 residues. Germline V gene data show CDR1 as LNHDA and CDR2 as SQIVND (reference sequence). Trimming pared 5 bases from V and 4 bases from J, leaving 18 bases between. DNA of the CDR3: TGTGCCAGTAGTTTCCCACGACAGGAATGGGGAAACACCATATATTTT. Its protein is CASSFPRQEWGNTIYF.